These 27 T cell receptor beta chains originate from one sample sequenced in a study of T cell responses to AZD1222 COVID-19 vaccine. The repertoire was sequenced with immunoSEQ multiplex PCR; TCRdb's copy has only in-frame clones and lacks some. The sample has around 120,000 clones, about 89% seen once. The sequencing here drew on peripheral blood, taken on day 0 of AZD1222 vaccination. All receptors derive from an adult in good health.

The chain links TRBV2 to TRBJ2-1, with 7 bases identical to TRBD2. V trimming: 8 bases; J trimming: 0 bases; junction bases outside the gene matches: 4. The CDR3 spans 14 residues. The V gene's germline CDR1 is SNHLY and CDR2 FYNNEI. The CDR3 DNA follows: TGTGCCAGCCTCCTAGCGGCCTCCTACAATGAGCAGTTCTTC. Amino acid sequence: CASLLAASYNEQFF.

The chain combines TRBV6-6 with TRBJ2-5; D gene unclear. CDR1 is MNHNY, CDR2 SVGAGI, per germline (reference sequence). The ends were cut back, 1 base at V and 4 bases at J, with 7 bases in the middle. The CDR3 consists of 13 residues. As DNA, the CDR3 is TGTGCCAGCAGTTACTATGGTTTAGAGACCCAGTACTTC. Its translation: CASSYYGLETQYF.

The chain uses TRBV5-1 and TRBJ2-3, with D possibly TRBD2 on 5 matching bases. The CDR3 totals 13 residues. V lost 4 bases to trimming and J lost 8 bases, with 14 bases between them. CDR1 is SGHRS and CDR2 is YFSETQ in the germline V gene. CDR3 residues: CASSPEAGSTQYF. In DNA, the CDR3 is TGCGCCAGCAGCCCGGAGGCCGGAAGTACGCAGTATTTT.

The V and J genes are TRBV10-3 and TRBJ1-2, with TRBD1 as a possible D gene (5 bases). The CDR3 is made up of 13 amino acids. Germline lookup yields CDR1 ENHRY and CDR2 SYGVKD. Trimming took 7 bases from V and 7 from J, leaving 16 bases between them. The CDR3 reads CAITSNGAGGYTF. CDR3 DNA sequence: TGTGCCATCACCTCGAACGGGGCCGGTGGCTACACCTTC.

The chain is built from TRBV5-1 and TRBJ1-2, with 8 positions matching TRBD1. Trimming cost V 3 bases and J 8 bases; bases outside gene matches: 6. CDR3 length: 13 amino acids. Germline loops: CDR1 SGHRS, CDR2 YFSETQ. For the CDR3, the DNA is TGCGCCAGCAGCTGGGGACAGGAATCCGGCTACACCTTC. Amino acid sequence: CASSWGQESGYTF.

CDR3 in amino acids: CASSDRAPHSPLHF. The CDR3 DNA is TGCGCCAGCAGCGACAGGGCCCCTCATTCACCCCTCCACTTT. The V and J genes are TRBV5-1 and TRBJ1-6; TRBD1 matches 7 bases. The germline V gene encodes CDR1 SGHRS and CDR2 YFSETQ. CDR3 size: 14 residues. Germline trimming cut 4 bases from V and 8 bases from J; bases unmatched to any gene: 6.

The V and J genes are TRBV25-1 and TRBJ1-4; D gene ambiguous. Trimming took 1 base from V and 1 from J, leaving 7 bases between them. The germline CDR1 and CDR2 sequences are MGHDK and SYGVNS. The CDR3 consists of 15 residues. As DNA, the CDR3 is TGTGCCAGCAGTGAATTTAAGGGAACTAATGAAAAACTGTTTTTT. It yields the protein CASSEFKGTNEKLFF.

The V and J genes are TRBV3-1 (or the pseudogene TRBV3-2) and TRBJ2-7, with D tentatively TRBD1 (6 bases). CDR1 and CDR2 from the germline V gene are LGHDT and YNNKEL (reference sequence). Trimming pared 2 bases from V and 6 bases from J, leaving 14 bases between. The CDR3 length is 14 residues. The CDR3 DNA follows: TGTGCCAGCAGCCAAACGACAGGAGCCGTCGAGCAGTACTTC. It codes for CASSQTTGAVEQYF.

This chain connects TRBV5-4 to TRBJ1-1; D may be TRBD1 (5 bases). Per germline, CDR1 SGHNT and CDR2 YYREEE (reference sequence). Trimming took 2 bases from V and 4 from J, leaving 15 bases between them. CDR3 length: 15 amino acids. CDR3 sequence reads: CASSLDGIRGTEAFF. The CDR3 coding sequence is TGTGCCAGCAGCTTAGATGGGATAAGGGGCACTGAAGCTTTCTTT.

The V and J genes are TRBV11-2 and TRBJ2-7; D gene unclear. Germline-derived CDR1 and CDR2 are SGHAT and FQNNGV. V shed 3 bases and J shed 6 bases, with 27 bases lying between them. The CDR3 has 18 residues. As DNA, the CDR3 is TGTGCCAGCAGCTTCCTCATGCACGGCCCCAATCCGGTAGGCGAGCAGTACTTC. It specifies CASSFLMHGPNPVGEQYF.

This chain joins TRBV7-9 and TRBJ1-5, with a possible D match to TRBD1 (6 bases). Germline assignment: CDR1 SEHNR and CDR2 FQNEAQ (reference sequence). V lost 5 bases and J lost 7, with 9 bases in between. The CDR3 spans 12 residues. This CDR3 is CASSQQGQPQHF. The DNA of the CDR3 is TGTGCCAGCAGCCAACAGGGACAGCCCCAGCATTTT.

This rearrangement joins TRBV6-1 to TRBJ1-1; D unclear. The CDR3 consists of 16 residues. The V gene lost 3 bases and the J gene lost 3 bases, with 17 bases spanning the gap. The V gene's germline CDR1 is MNHNS and CDR2 SASEGT. CDR3 sequence (DNA): TGTGCCAGCAGTGAGTGGTCTAGGCGGCCGTACACTGAAGCTTTCTTT. Translation: CASSEWSRRPYTEAFF.

V usage is TRBV7-8 and J usage is TRBJ2-2; a possible D gene is TRBD1 (5 bases). CDR1 is SGHVS and CDR2 is FQNEAQ in the germline V gene. This CDR3 is 14 amino acids long. The germline V and J ends were trimmed by 5 bases and 1 base, with 8 bases remaining between them. CDR3 nucleotides: TGTGCCAGCAGCCCCACAGGGAACACCGGGGAGCTGTTTTTT. Translating it yields CASSPTGNTGELFF.

This chain links TRBV7-2 with TRBJ1-2; D not resolved. Germline V lookup: CDR1 SGHTA, CDR2 FQGNSA. Trimming took off 5 bases at V and 2 bases at J, with 9 bases between the two ends. This CDR3 region has 13 residues. DNA of the CDR3: TGTGCCAGCAGCCTGGCCTCGAACTATGGCTACACCTTC. It yields the protein CASSLASNYGYTF. The full variable domain, rest sourced from reference TRBV7-2 and TRBJ1-2, is GAGVSQSPSNKVTEKGKDVELRCDPISGHTALYWYRQSLGQGLEFLIYFQGNSAPDKSGLPSDRFSAERTGGSVSTLTIQRTQQEDSAVYLCASSLASNYGYTFGSGTRLTVV.

The rearrangement uses TRBV5-5 and TRBJ2-1; 8 nucleotides align to TRBD1. CDR1 and CDR2 from the germline V gene are SGHKS and YYEKEE (reference sequence). Trimming took 3 bases from V and 10 from J; bases not matched to a gene: 6. The CDR3 length is 13 residues. In DNA form, the CDR3 reads TGTGCCAGCAGCTGGGGGACAGGAACCGAGCAGTTCTTC. This sequence encodes CASSWGTGTEQFF.

J is TRBJ1-6 and V is TRBV19; maybe TRBD1 (5 bases). Per the germline V gene, CDR1 is LNHDA and CDR2 is SQIVND (reference sequence). The CDR3 is 18 amino acids. V was shortened by 8 bases and J by 0 bases, with 20 bases between the two germline ends. CDR3 nucleotides: TGTGCCAGTGCCTATGGGGGACCCGGGAGCTCCTATAATTCACCCCTCCACTTT. Residues: CASAYGGPGSSYNSPLHF.

The V gene is TRBV18, the J gene TRBJ1-2, with TRBD1 matching 7 bases. The V segment lost 5 bases and the J segment 8 bases; nucleotides outside the gene matches: 8. Germline lookup yields CDR1 KGHSH and CDR2 LQKENI. This CDR3 spans 13 amino acids. DNA for the CDR3: TGTGCCAGCTCAGCAGACAGGGCCGGGGGCTACACCTTC. This sequence encodes CASSADRAGGYTF. Full variable domain (missing parts from reference TRBV18 and TRBJ1-2): NAGVMQNPRHLVRRRGQEARLRCSPMKGHSHVYWYRQLPEEGLKFMVYLQKENIIDESGMPKERFSAEFPKEGPSILRIQQVVRGDSAAYFCASSADRAGGYTFGSGTRLTVV.

This sequence joins TRBV2 and TRBJ1-2, with unresolved D. Per germline, CDR1 SNHLY and CDR2 FYNNEI. V lost 6 bases and J lost 1, with 9 bases in between. The CDR3 is 13 amino acids. For the CDR3, the DNA is TGTGCCAGCAGGACGGACGTTAACTATGGCTACACCTTC. It codes for CASRTDVNYGYTF.

This clone was observed a single time. V gene TRBV6-5 combines with J gene TRBJ2-7; 7 bases line up with TRBD2. This CDR3 spans 14 amino acids. Germline CDR1 reads MNHEY; CDR2 reads SVGAGI. The V gene end was trimmed by 5 bases and the J gene end by 0 bases; junction bases not matched to a gene: 4. The DNA for the CDR3 is TGTGCCAGCAGTAGTTGGGAGGGCTCCTACGAGCAGTACTTC. It codes for CASSSWEGSYEQYF.

The chain has TRBV24-1 and TRBJ2-3, with D possibly matching TRBD2 (7 bases). The germline V gene encodes CDR1 KGHDR and CDR2 SFDVKD. V was trimmed by 7 bases and J by 6 bases, leaving 16 bases between them. CDR3 size: 14 residues. The CDR3 is CATSRGGVSDTQYF. DNA of the CDR3: TGTGCCACCAGCCGAGGGGGGGTTTCGGATACGCAGTATTTT.

The J gene is TRBJ2-1, the V gene TRBV7-7, with 8 bases lining up with TRBD1. The germline gives CDR1 SSHAT, CDR2 FNYEAQ (reference sequence). The length of the CDR3 is 12 residues. Losses at the gene ends were 4 bases for V and 8 bases for J; bases not matched to a gene: 1. The chain's CDR3 is CASSSGGDEQFF. In DNA form, the CDR3 reads TGTGCCAGCAGCTCAGGGGGCGATGAGCAGTTCTTC.

The V call is TRBV7-2, the J call TRBJ2-3; D not resolved. V shed 1 base and J shed 2 bases, with 7 bases lying between them. Germline lookup yields CDR1 SGHTA and CDR2 FQGNSA. The CDR3 runs to 14 residues. The CDR3 sequence is CASSLGVYTDTQYF. CDR3 DNA: TGTGCCAGCAGCTTAGGAGTGTACACAGATACGCAGTATTTT.

V is TRBV20-1 and J is TRBJ1-2; D remains unclear. The CDR3 loop spans 12 amino acids. The ends were cut back, 3 bases at V and 7 bases at J, with 12 bases in the middle. Germline loops: CDR1 DFQATT, CDR2 SNEGSKA (reference sequence). Here the CDR3 reads CSASPWRGGYTF. The CDR3 DNA is TGCAGTGCTAGTCCATGGCGGGGTGGCTACACCTTC.

V and J are TRBV6-5 and TRBJ1-4; D perhaps matches TRBD1 (6 bases). V gave up 5 bases and J gave up 7 bases, with 14 bases separating them. This CDR3 is built from 14 residues. Germline V gives CDR1 MNHEY, CDR2 SVGAGI. CDR3 coding DNA: TGTGCCAGCAGTCCCGTGGACAGAAGTGAAAAACTGTTTTTT. This gives the protein CASSPVDRSEKLFF.

The chain employs TRBV20-1 and TRBJ1-2; D not resolved. Looked up from germline, CDR1 is DFQATT and CDR2 is SNEGSKA (reference sequence). V was shortened by 0 bases and J by 6 bases, with 5 bases between the two germline ends. The CDR3 totals 11 residues. The CDR3 loop is CSARDGDGYTF. The CDR3 bases are TGCAGTGCTAGAGATGGGGATGGCTACACCTTC.

Only one count was recorded for this clone. This chain joins TRBV7-2 and TRBJ1-5; D is undetermined. V dropped 3 bases and J dropped 3 bases, with 15 bases sitting between them. The CDR3 runs 16 residues. Germline lookup yields CDR1 SGHTA and CDR2 FQGNSA. CDR3 loop: CASSFSTGPHNQPQHF. The CDR3 DNA sequence: TGTGCCAGCAGCTTTTCTACCGGGCCTCACAATCAGCCCCAGCATTTT.

The chain joins TRBV7-9 to TRBJ1-4, with D maybe TRBD1 (5 bases). V was trimmed by 5 bases and J by 8 bases, leaving 18 bases between them. CDR3 size: 15 residues. Germline CDR1 reads SEHNR; CDR2 reads FQNEAQ (reference sequence). CDR3 sequence: CASSKSGTYGEKLFF. The CDR3, as DNA: TGTGCCAGCAGCAAATCCGGGACCTATGGGGAAAAACTGTTTTTT.